A selection of T cell receptor beta chains follows, all from one sample in a study of T cell responses to AZD1222 COVID-19 vaccine. Clones were read by immunoSEQ multiplex PCR, and TCRdb kept only the in-frame ones, dropping some. The table lists about 130,000 clones, 88% of them singletons. The sequencing here drew on peripheral blood, taken on day 0 of MenACWY control vaccination. The receptors originated from an adult in good health. CDR3s include the opening cysteine and the closing phenylalanine or tryptophan. The D gene is left open where the match is weak. Where a row states a size, it is once, few, many or the class of an expanded clone; other rows omit it.

clone_size	v_call	j_call	d_call	cdr3_aa	cdr3_nt
NA	TRBV7-9	TRBJ1-3	NA	CASSPKPVYGNTIYF	TGTGCCAGCAGCCCCAAGCCGGTATACGGAAACACCATATATTTT
NA	TRBV25-1	TRBJ1-6	NA	CASSEGGAGVRNSPLHF	TGTGCCAGCAGTGAGGGGGGCGCGGGTGTTCGGAATTCACCCCTCCACTTT
NA	TRBV7-3	TRBJ2-7	NA	CASSVILYEQYF	TGTGCCAGCAGCGTGATACTCTACGAGCAGTACTTC
NA	TRBV28	TRBJ1-2	NA	CASSLREDYGYTF	TGTGCCAGCAGTTTGAGGGAGGACTATGGCTACACCTTC
NA	TRBV7-6	TRBJ2-7	NA	CASSSTYEQYF	TGTGCCAGCAGCTCCACCTACGAGCAGTACTTC
NA	TRBV5-3	TRBJ2-1	TRBD2	CARSSVILADPNEQFF	TGTGCCAGAAGCTCGGTCATTCTAGCGGACCCCAATGAGCAGTTCTTC
NA	TRBV28	TRBJ1-1	NA	CASSLTDRAFF	TGTGCCAGCAGTTTGACAGATAGGGCTTTCTTT
NA	TRBV7-9	TRBJ2-3	NA	CASRPFLIDTQYF	TGTGCCAGCAGGCCGTTTCTTATAGATACGCAGTATTTT
NA	TRBV25-1	TRBJ2-2	NA	CASRQGRTGELFF	TGTGCCAGCAGACAGGGACGAACCGGGGAGCTGTTTTTT
NA	TRBV7-3	TRBJ1-6	NA	CASSSSSYNSPLHF	TGTGCCAGCAGCTCGAGCTCCTATAATTCACCCCTCCACTTT
NA	TRBV11-1	TRBJ2-7	TRBD2	CASSSMPGLGEQYF	TGTGCCAGCAGCTCAATGCCGGGACTAGGGGAGCAGTACTTC
NA	TRBV5-1	TRBJ2-2	NA	CASSLFTGLSTGELFF	TGCGCCAGCAGCTTGTTCACAGGGTTGAGCACCGGGGAGCTGTTTTTT
NA	TRBV12-3/TRBV12-4	TRBJ2-7	NA	CASSPPSQYEQYF	TGTGCCAGCAGTCCCCCCTCTCAATACGAGCAGTACTTC
NA	TRBV19	TRBJ2-1	NA	CASSILFFSGLYNEQFF	TGTGCCAGTAGTATATTGTTTTTCTCCGGGCTATACAATGAGCAGTTCTTC
NA	TRBV5-6	TRBJ1-3	TRBD1	CASSPGTGGAGNTIYF	TGTGCCAGCAGCCCCGGGACAGGGGGCGCGGGAAACACCATATATTTT
NA	TRBV19	TRBJ1-2	NA	CASSINNYGYTF	TGTGCCAGTAGTATAAATAACTATGGCTACACCTTC
NA	TRBV5-1	TRBJ2-1	TRBD2	CASSAALAGVLYEQFF	TGCGCCAGCAGCGCCGCCCTCGCGGGAGTTCTGTATGAGCAGTTCTTC
NA	TRBV10-2	TRBJ2-1	NA	CASSRDRLNNEQFF	TGCGCCAGCAGTCGAGACAGGTTGAACAATGAGCAGTTCTTC
NA	TRBV5-4	TRBJ2-1	TRBD1	CASSRGQVSYNEQFF	TGTGCCAGCAGCCGCGGACAGGTCTCCTACAATGAGCAGTTCTTC
NA	TRBV29-1	TRBJ1-4	NA	CSVEDGDTLEKLFF	TGCAGCGTTGAAGATGGGGATACATTGGAAAAACTGTTTTTT
NA	TRBV29-1	TRBJ1-2	NA	CSGGPGSYGYTF	TGCAGCGGCGGCCCGGGATCCTATGGCTACACCTTC
NA	TRBV24-1	TRBJ2-2	NA	CATSDFNQGLTGELFF	TGTGCCACCAGTGATTTTAACCAGGGCCTCACCGGGGAGCTGTTTTTT
NA	TRBV19	TRBJ1-1	NA	CASSIGLDTEAFF	TGTGCCAGTAGTATAGGGTTGGACACTGAAGCTTTCTTT
NA	TRBV10-1	TRBJ2-7	NA	CASSEDGKNEQYF	TGCGCCAGCAGTGAGGACGGGAAGAACGAGCAGTACTTC
NA	TRBV10-3	TRBJ2-7	NA	CAISDLQGSYEQYF	TGTGCCATCAGTGATTTGCAGGGTAGCTACGAGCAGTACTTC
few	TRBV5-6	TRBJ2-5	NA	CASSLEEKDQYF	TGTGCCAGCAGCCTGGAAGAAAAGGACCAGTACTTC
NA	TRBV2	TRBJ1-2	NA	CASSDMRGSDYGYTF	TGTGCCAGCAGTGATATGAGGGGTTCTGACTATGGCTACACCTTC
NA	TRBV18	TRBJ2-7	TRBD1	CASSPLRQGIWGSYEQYF	TGTGCCAGCTCACCATTACGACAGGGGATTTGGGGCTCCTACGAGCAGTACTTC
NA	TRBV28	TRBJ1-5	NA	CASSLGIQPQHF	TGTGCCAGCAGTTTAGGTATTCAGCCCCAGCATTTT
NA	TRBV15	TRBJ1-1	TRBD1	CATSRGSGRGRNTEAFF	TGTGCCACCAGCAGAGGTAGTGGCAGGGGGCGAAACACTGAAGCTTTCTTT
NA	TRBV9	TRBJ1-1	NA	CASSVAPGSTEAFF	TGTGCCAGCAGCGTAGCGCCGGGAAGTACTGAAGCTTTCTTT
NA	TRBV2	TRBJ2-7	NA	CASRGSYEQYF	TGTGCCAGCAGAGGATCCTACGAGCAGTACTTC
NA	TRBV19	TRBJ2-3	TRBD2	CASTKAGGPTDTQYF	TGTGCCAGTACTAAAGCGGGAGGGCCCACAGATACGCAGTATTTT
NA	TRBV4-2	TRBJ1-6	NA	CASSQEGLLRSPLHF	TGTGCCAGCAGCCAAGAGGGGCTTCTGCGCTCACCCCTCCACTTT
NA	TRBV2	TRBJ1-1	NA	CASRINTEAFF	TGTGCCAGCAGGATTAACACTGAAGCTTTCTTT
few	TRBV29-1	TRBJ1-2	TRBD1	CSVETGTVGSGYTF	TGCAGCGTCGAAACCGGGACAGTGGGCTCGGGCTACACCTTC